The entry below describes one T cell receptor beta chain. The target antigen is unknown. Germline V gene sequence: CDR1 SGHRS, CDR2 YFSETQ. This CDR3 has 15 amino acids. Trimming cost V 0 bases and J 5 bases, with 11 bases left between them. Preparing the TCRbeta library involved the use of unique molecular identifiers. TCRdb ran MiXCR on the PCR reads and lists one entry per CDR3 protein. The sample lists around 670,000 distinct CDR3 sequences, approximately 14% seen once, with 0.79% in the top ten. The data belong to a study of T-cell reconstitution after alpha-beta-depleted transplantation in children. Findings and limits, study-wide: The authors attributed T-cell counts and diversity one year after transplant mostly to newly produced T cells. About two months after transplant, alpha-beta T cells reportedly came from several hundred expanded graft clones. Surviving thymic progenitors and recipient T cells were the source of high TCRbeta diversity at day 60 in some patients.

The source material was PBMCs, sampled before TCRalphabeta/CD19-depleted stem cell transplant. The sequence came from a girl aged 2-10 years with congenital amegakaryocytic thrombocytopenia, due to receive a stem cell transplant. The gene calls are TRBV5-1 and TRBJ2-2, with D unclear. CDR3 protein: CASSLGLFETGELFF. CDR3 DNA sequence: TGCGCCAGCAGCTTGGGGCTGTTCGAAACCGGGGAGCTGTTTTTT.